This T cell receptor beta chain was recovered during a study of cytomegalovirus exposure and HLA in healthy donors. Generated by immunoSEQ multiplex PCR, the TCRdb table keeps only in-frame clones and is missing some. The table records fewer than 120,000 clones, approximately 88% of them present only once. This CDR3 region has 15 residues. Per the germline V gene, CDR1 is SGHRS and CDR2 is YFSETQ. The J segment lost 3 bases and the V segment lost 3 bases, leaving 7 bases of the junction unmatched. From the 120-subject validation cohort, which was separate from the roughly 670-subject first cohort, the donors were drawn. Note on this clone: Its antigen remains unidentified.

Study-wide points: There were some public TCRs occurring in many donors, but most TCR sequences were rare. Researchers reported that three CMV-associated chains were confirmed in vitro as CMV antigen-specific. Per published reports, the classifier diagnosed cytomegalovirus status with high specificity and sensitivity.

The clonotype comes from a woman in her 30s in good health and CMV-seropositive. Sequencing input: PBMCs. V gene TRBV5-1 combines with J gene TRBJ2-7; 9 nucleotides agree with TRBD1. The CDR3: CASSYRTGVNYEQYF. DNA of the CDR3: TGCGCCAGCAGCTACCGGACAGGGGTGAACTACGAGCAGTACTTC.